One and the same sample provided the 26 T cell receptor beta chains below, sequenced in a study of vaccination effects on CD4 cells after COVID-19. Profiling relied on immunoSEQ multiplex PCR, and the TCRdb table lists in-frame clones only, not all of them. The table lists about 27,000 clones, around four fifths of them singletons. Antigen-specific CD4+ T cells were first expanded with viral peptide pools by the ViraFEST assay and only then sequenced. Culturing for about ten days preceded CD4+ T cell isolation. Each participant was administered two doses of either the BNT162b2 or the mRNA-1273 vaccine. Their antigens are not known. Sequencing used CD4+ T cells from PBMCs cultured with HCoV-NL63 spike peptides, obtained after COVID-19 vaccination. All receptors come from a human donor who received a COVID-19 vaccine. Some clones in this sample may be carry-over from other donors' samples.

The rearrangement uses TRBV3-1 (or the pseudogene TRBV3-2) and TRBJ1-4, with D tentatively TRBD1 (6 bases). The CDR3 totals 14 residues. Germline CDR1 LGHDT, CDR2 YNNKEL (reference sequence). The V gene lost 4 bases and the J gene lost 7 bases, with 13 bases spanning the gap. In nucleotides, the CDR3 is TGTGCCAGCAGCCGATCAGGGGCCGGTGAAAAACTGTTTTTT. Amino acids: CASSRSGAGEKLFF.

CDR3 bases: TGCGCCAGCGGTAACCAGGGGCAAAGGGGTGAAAAACTGTTTTTT. Amino acids: CASGNQGQRGEKLFF. The genes are TRBV5-1 and TRBJ1-4, with a tentative D call TRBD1 (6 bases). V dropped 7 bases and J dropped 7 bases, with 20 bases sitting between them. The CDR3 length is 15 residues. The germline V gene has CDR1 SGHRS and CDR2 YFSETQ. Variable domain in full (rest from reference TRBV5-1 and TRBJ1-4): KAGVTQTPRYLIKTRGQQVTLSCSPISGHRSVSWYQQTPGQGLQFLFEYFSETQRNKGNFPGRFSGRQFSNSRSEMNVSTLELGDSALYLCASGNQGQRGEKLFFGSGTQLSVL.

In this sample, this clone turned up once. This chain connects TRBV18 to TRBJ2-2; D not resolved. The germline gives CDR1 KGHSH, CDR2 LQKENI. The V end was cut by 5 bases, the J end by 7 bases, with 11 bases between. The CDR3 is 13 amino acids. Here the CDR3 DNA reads TGTGCCAGCTCAGGACCGTTCAACGGGGAGCTGTTTTTT. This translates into CASSGPFNGELFF.

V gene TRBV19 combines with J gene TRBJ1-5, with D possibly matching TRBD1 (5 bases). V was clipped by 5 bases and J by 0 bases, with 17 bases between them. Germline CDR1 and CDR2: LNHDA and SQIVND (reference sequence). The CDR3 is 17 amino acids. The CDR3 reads CASSLAGITVSNQPQHF. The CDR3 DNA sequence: TGTGCCAGTAGTCTGGCAGGGATTACAGTTAGCAATCAGCCCCAGCATTTT. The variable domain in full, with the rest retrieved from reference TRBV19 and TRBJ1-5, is DGGITQSPKYLFRKEGQNVTLSCEQNLNHDAMYWYRQDPGQGLRLIYYSQIVNDFQKGDIAEGYSVSREKKESFPLTVTSAQKNPTAFYLCASSLAGITVSNQPQHFGDGTRLSIL.

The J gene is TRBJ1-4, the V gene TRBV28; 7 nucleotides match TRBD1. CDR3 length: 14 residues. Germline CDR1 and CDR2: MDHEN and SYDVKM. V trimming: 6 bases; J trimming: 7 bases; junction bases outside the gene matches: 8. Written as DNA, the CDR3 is TGTGCCAGCAGACGAGGGGGACAGCTTGAAAAACTGTTTTTT. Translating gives CASRRGGQLEKLFF.

CDR3 region: CASGPRRGSSEKLFF. In DNA form, the CDR3 reads TGTGCCAGCGGCCCACGCAGGGGTAGTAGTGAAAAACTGTTTTTT. This sequence joins TRBV7-9 and TRBJ1-4, with D possibly TRBD1 on 6 matching bases. This CDR3 spans 15 amino acids. V dropped 8 bases and J dropped 7 bases, with 20 bases sitting between them. Germline V gives CDR1 SEHNR, CDR2 FQNEAQ (reference sequence).

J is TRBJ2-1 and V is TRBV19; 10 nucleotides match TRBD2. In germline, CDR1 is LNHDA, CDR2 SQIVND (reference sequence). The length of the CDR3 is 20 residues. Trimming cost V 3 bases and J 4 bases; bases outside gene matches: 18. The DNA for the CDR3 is TGTGCCAGTAGTATTTGGAGGCAACGCCCACTAGCGGGGAAATACAATGAGCAGTTCTTC. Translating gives CASSIWRQRPLAGKYNEQFF.

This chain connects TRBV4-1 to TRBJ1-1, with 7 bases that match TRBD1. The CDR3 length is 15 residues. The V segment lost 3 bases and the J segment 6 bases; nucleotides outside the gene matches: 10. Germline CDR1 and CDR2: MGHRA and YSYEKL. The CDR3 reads CASSHGGRGQAEAFF. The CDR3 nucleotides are TGCGCCAGCAGCCACGGGGGGAGGGGGCAGGCTGAAGCTTTCTTT.

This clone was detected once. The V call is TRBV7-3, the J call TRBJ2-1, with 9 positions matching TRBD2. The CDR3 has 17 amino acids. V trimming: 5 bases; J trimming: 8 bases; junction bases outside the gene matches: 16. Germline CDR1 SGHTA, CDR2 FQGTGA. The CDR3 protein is CASSPQGGGGASDEQFF. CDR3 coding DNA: TGTGCCAGCAGCCCTCAGGGGGGCGGGGGGGCGTCGGATGAGCAGTTCTTC.

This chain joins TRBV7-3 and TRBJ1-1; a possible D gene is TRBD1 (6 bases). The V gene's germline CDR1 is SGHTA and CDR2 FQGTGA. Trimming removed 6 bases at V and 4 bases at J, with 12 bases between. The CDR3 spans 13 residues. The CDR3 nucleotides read TGTGCCAGCAGGCCAGGGGACGGCACTGAAGCTTTCTTT. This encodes CASRPGDGTEAFF.

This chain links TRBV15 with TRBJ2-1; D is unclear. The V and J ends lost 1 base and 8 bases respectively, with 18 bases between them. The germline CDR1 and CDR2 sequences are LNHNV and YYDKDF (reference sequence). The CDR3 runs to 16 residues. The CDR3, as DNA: TGTGCCACCAGCAGAGGGAGCAAGGGTGGCGGTGATGAGCAGTTCTTC. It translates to CATSRGSKGGGDEQFF.

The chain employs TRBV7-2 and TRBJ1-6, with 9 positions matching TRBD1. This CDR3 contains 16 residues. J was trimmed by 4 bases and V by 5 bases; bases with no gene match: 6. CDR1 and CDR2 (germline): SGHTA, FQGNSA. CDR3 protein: CASSRGTGTYNSPLHF. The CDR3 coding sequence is TGTGCCAGCAGCCGGGGGACAGGGACTTATAATTCACCCCTCCACTTT.

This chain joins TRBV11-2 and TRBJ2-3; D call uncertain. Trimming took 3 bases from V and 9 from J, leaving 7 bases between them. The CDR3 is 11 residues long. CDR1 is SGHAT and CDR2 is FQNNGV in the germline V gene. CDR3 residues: CASSLQRTQYF. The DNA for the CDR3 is TGTGCCAGCAGCTTGCAGAGGACGCAGTATTTT.

The CDR3 region is CASSFGTGGYEQYV. The CDR3 bases are TGTGCCAGCAGCTTTGGAACAGGGGGATACGAGCAGTACGTC. J is TRBJ2-7 and V is TRBV7-2; 8 nucleotides line up with TRBD1. The germline CDR1 and CDR2 sequences are SGHTA and FQGNSA. V shed 3 bases and J 4 bases; nucleotides not matched to a gene: 5. This CDR3 region has 14 residues.

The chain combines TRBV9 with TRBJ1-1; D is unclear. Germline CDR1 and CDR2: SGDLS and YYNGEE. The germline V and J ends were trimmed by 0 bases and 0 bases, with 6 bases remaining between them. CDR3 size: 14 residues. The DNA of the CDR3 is TGTGCCAGCAGCGTAGGGACTCTGAACACTGAAGCTTTCTTT. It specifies CASSVGTLNTEAFF.

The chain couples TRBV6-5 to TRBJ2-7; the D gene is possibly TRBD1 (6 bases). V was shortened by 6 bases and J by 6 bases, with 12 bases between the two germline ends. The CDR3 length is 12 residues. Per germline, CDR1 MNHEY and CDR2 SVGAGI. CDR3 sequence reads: CASRVTGSEQYV. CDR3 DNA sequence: TGTGCCAGCAGGGTCACAGGGTCCGAGCAGTACGTC.

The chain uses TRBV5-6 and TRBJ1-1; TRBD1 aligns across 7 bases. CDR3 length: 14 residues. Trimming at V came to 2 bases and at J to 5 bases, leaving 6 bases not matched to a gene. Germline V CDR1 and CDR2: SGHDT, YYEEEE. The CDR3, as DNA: TGTGCCAGCAGCTTCCAGGGGGTTTCAACTGAAGCTTTCTTT. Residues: CASSFQGVSTEAFF.

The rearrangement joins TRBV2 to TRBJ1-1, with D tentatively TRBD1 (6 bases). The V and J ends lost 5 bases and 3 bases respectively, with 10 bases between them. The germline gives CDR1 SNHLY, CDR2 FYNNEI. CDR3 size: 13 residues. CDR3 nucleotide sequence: TGTGCCAGCAGTCCCAAGGGGGACACTGAAGCTTTCTTT. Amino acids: CASSPKGDTEAFF.

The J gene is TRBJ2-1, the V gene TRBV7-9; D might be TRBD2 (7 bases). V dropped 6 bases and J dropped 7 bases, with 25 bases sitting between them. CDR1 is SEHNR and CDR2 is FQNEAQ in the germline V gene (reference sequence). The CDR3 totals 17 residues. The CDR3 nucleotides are TGTGCCAGCAGTTCATGGACGGGGGGAAAAAGGGGGAATGAGCAGTTCTTC. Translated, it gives CASSSWTGGKRGNEQFF.

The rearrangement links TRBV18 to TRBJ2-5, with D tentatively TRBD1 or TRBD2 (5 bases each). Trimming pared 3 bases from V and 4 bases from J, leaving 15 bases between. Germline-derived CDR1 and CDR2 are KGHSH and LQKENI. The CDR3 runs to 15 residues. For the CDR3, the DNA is TGTGCCAGCTCACCGAGGACGGGTGGGGGAGAGACCCAGTACTTC. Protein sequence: CASSPRTGGGETQYF.

CDR3 sequence: CASSENRAVSGELFF. The CDR3 DNA sequence: TGTGCCAGCAGTGAAAACAGGGCGGTCAGCGGGGAGCTGTTTTTT. The V gene is TRBV6-1, the J gene TRBJ2-2; D may be TRBD1 (6 bases). Germline loops: CDR1 MNHNS, CDR2 SASEGT. The V end lost 2 bases, the J end lost 7 bases, and 14 bases lay between the germline ends. This CDR3 is 15 amino acids long.

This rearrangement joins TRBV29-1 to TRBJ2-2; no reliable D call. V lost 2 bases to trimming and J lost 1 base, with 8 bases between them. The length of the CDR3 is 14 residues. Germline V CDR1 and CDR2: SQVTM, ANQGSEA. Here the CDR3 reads CSVEQSGNTGELFF. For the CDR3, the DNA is TGCAGCGTTGAACAGAGTGGGAACACCGGGGAGCTGTTTTTT.

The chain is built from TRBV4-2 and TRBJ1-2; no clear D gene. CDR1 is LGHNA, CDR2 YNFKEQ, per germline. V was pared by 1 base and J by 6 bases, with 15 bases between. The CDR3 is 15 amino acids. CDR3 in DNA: TGTGCCAGCAGCCAAGTCATTCCGGGTATCGATGGCTACACCTTC. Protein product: CASSQVIPGIDGYTF.

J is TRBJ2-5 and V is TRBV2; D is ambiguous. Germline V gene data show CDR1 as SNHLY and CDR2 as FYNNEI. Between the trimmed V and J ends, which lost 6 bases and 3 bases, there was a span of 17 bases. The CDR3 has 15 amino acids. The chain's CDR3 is CASRPAPEWEETQYF. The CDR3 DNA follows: TGTGCCAGCAGGCCTGCCCCGGAGTGGGAAGAGACCCAGTACTTC.

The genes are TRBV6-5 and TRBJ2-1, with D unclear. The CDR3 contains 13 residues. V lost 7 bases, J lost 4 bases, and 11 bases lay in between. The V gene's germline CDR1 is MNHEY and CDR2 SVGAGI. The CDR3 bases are TGTGCCAGCAAAGGACCTTTTTACAATGAGCAGTTCTTC. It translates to CASKGPFYNEQFF.

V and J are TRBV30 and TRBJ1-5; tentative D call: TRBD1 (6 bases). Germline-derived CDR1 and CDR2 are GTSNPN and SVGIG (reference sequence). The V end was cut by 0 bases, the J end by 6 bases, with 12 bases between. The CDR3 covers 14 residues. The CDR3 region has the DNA TGTGCCTGGAGTGTAGGGGGGTGGTTTCAGCCCCAGCATTTT. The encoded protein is CAWSVGGWFQPQHF. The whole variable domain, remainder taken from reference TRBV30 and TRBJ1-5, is SQTIHQWPATLVQPVGSPLSLECTVEGTSNPNLYWYRQAAGRGLQLLFYSVGIGQISSEVPQNLSASRPQDRQFILSSKKLLLSDSGFYLCAWSVGGWFQPQHFGDGTRLSIL.